These 16 T cell receptor beta chains came from one sample sequenced in a study of blood T cell repertoires in COVID-19. Here immunoSEQ multiplex PCR was the method, and the copy in TCRdb shows in-frame clones only, minus some. The table records 55,000 to 80,000 clones, around 83% of them present only once. Sequenced input: peripheral blood. These receptors all stem from a human donor in a cohort sampled during active COVID-19.

CDR3 nucleotides: TGCAGCGTTGAGACGGACAGGGATACGCAGTATTTT. Its protein product is CSVETDRDTQYF. The gene calls are TRBV29-1 and TRBJ2-3; 7 bases are a match to TRBD1. The CDR3 contains 12 residues. V lost 3 bases and J lost 6; bases outside the gene matches: 3. In germline, CDR1 is SQVTM, CDR2 ANQGSEA.

In DNA, the CDR3 is TGTGCCAGCAGCTTGGTCGGGGGGACGGAGACCCAGTACTTC. Protein product: CASSLVGGTETQYF. V is TRBV7-8 and J is TRBJ2-5; 7 nucleotides line up with TRBD2. This CDR3 comprises 14 residues. Germline V gene data show CDR1 as SGHVS and CDR2 as FQNEAQ. Trimming took 3 bases from V and 5 from J; bases not matched to a gene: 6.

The chain is built from TRBV27 and TRBJ2-5; the D is unclear. Trimming left V 10 bases short and J 4 bases short, with 13 bases between. The CDR3 length is 12 residues. Germline V gene data show CDR1 as MNHEY and CDR2 as SMNVEV (reference sequence). The CDR3 loop is CATNHLRETQYF. DNA of the CDR3: TGTGCCACCAATCATCTGCGAGAGACCCAGTACTTC.

The chain joins TRBV6-1 to TRBJ1-5, with TRBD1 matching 9 bases. Germline assignment: CDR1 MNHNS and CDR2 SASEGT. Trimming at V came to 4 bases and at J to 2 bases, leaving 9 bases not matched to a gene. CDR3 size: 17 residues. The CDR3 bases are TGTGCCAGCAGTGTGGACAGGGGCTCCTATGGCAATCAGCCCCAGCATTTT. It yields the protein CASSVDRGSYGNQPQHF.

The CDR3 DNA follows: TGTGCCAGCAGAGCTACCGGGACAGCCTGGGAGCAGTACTTC. The encoded protein is CASRATGTAWEQYF. The chain joins TRBV6-6 to TRBJ2-7; 7 bases agree with TRBD1. This CDR3 has 14 residues. The ends lost 6 bases at V and 7 bases at J; junction bases unmatched: 12. Germline values: CDR1 MNHNY, CDR2 SVGAGI (reference sequence).

The rearrangement joins TRBV7-8 to TRBJ2-1, with TRBD1 as a possible D gene (6 bases). Trimming left V 3 bases short and J 1 base short, with 19 bases between. The CDR3 runs to 18 residues. CDR1 is SGHVS and CDR2 is FQNEAQ in the germline V gene. The CDR3 region has the DNA TGTGCCAGCAGCTTTTCGTCTCAGGGGCCCGGGTCCTACAATGAGCAGTTCTTC. It is translated as CASSFSSQGPGSYNEQFF.

This clone came up a few times. The chain uses TRBV5-1 and TRBJ1-1; 8 nucleotides line up with TRBD1. The CDR3 sequence is 14 residues long. J gave up 2 bases and V 3 bases, and 3 bases lay outside the gene matches. The germline gives CDR1 SGHRS, CDR2 YFSETQ. The CDR3 spells CASSWTGSNTEAFF. DNA of the CDR3: TGCGCCAGCAGCTGGACAGGGTCTAACACTGAAGCTTTCTTT. Using reference TRBV5-1 and TRBJ1-1 for the parts outside the CDR3, the full variable domain is KAGVTQTPRYLIKTRGQQVTLSCSPISGHRSVSWYQQTPGQGLQFLFEYFSETQRNKGNFPGRFSGRQFSNSRSEMNVSTLELGDSALYLCASSWTGSNTEAFFGQGTRLTVV.

The V call is TRBV6-5, the J call TRBJ2-7, with TRBD2 matching 8 bases. This CDR3 comprises 15 residues. Per germline, CDR1 MNHEY and CDR2 SVGAGI. Trimming took 6 bases from V and 1 from J; bases not matched to a gene: 8. CDR3 sequence (DNA): TGTGCCAGCAGAACACAACTAGCGGTATCCTACGAGCAGTACTTC. It is translated as CASRTQLAVSYEQYF.

The rearrangement joins TRBV7-2 to TRBJ2-7, with 7 positions matching TRBD1. Germline-derived CDR1 and CDR2 are SGHTA and FQGNSA. CDR3 length: 15 residues. V lost 5 bases and J lost 2; bases outside the gene matches: 9. This CDR3 reads CASSIHRGLTYEQYF. In nucleotides, the CDR3 is TGTGCCAGCAGCATACACAGGGGATTGACCTACGAGCAGTACTTC.

This clone was recorded once. The rearrangement uses TRBV15 and TRBJ2-6, with 8 bases lining up with TRBD1. J was trimmed by 4 bases and V by 4 bases; bases with no gene match: 3. CDR3 length: 15 residues. Germline CDR1 is LNHNV and CDR2 is YYDKDF (reference sequence). The CDR3 here is CATSTGGSGANVLTF. The CDR3, as DNA: TGTGCCACCAGCACAGGGGGCTCAGGGGCCAACGTCCTGACTTTC.

The chain couples TRBV6-5 to TRBJ2-6, with TRBD1 identical over 7 bases. The germline V gene has CDR1 MNHEY and CDR2 SVGAGI. The trim removed 5 bases at V and 5 bases at J, leaving 3 bases unmatched. The CDR3 is 14 amino acids. CDR3 protein: CASSTGVRANVLTF. The CDR3 region has the DNA TGTGCCAGCAGTACAGGGGTTAGGGCCAACGTCCTGACTTTC.

This clone came up once. As DNA, the CDR3 is TGCGCCAGTTACACGACAGGGGGGTCCTACGAGCAGTACTTC. Translation gives CASYTTGGSYEQYF. The J gene is TRBJ2-7, the V gene TRBV10-2; 9 nucleotides line up with TRBD1. The CDR3 is made up of 14 amino acids. Germline CDR1 is WSHSY and CDR2 is SAAADI. The J segment lost 1 base and the V segment lost 9 bases, leaving 7 bases of the junction unmatched.

The chain uses TRBV2 and TRBJ2-3; D may be TRBD2 (5 bases). CDR3 length: 14 amino acids. The V and J ends lost 6 bases and 0 bases respectively, with 10 bases between them. CDR1 and CDR2 (germline): SNHLY, FYNNEI. CDR3 DNA sequence: TGTGCCAGCAGGGTGACGGGGAGCACAGATACGCAGTATTTT. Encoded protein: CASRVTGSTDTQYF.

The J gene is TRBJ2-1, the V gene TRBV29-1; D unresolved. Germline lookup yields CDR1 SQVTM and CDR2 ANQGSEA. This CDR3 is built from 14 residues. Trimming cost V 5 bases and J 6 bases, with 17 bases left between them. CDR3 coding DNA: TGCAGCGTTCGAGAACGGGTTGGAAGCAATGAGCAGTTCTTC. Amino acids: CSVRERVGSNEQFF.

This chain joins TRBV18 and TRBJ2-1; D possibly corresponds to TRBD2 (7 bases). The V and J ends lost 2 bases and 8 bases respectively, with 16 bases between them. Per germline, CDR1 KGHSH and CDR2 LQKENI. The CDR3 loop spans 15 amino acids. In DNA form, the CDR3 reads TGTGCCAGCTCACCATTTGGGGGGGGCTATGATGAGCAGTTCTTC. Its protein is CASSPFGGGYDEQFF.

This clone was observed a few times. The rearrangement uses TRBV3-1 (or the pseudogene TRBV3-2) and TRBJ1-5; D is unclear. Germline assignment: CDR1 LGHDT and CDR2 YNNKEL (reference sequence). Trimming took 0 bases from V and 10 from J, leaving 13 bases between them. The CDR3 covers 14 residues. CDR3 in amino acids: CASSQDWQIFPQHF. The DNA for the CDR3 is TGTGCCAGCAGCCAAGATTGGCAGATTTTCCCCCAGCATTTT.